The 22 T cell receptor beta chains reported below all come from one sample, sequenced in a study of monozygotic twins with inflammatory bowel disease. Following a re-call of the 5' RACE reads, TCRdb has one entry per CDR3 protein and lacks DNA. This sample's clone table lists about 350,000 distinct CDR3 sequences. The sequenced material came from blood. The receptors originated from a human donor with ulcerative colitis or Crohn's disease, or a healthy co-twin of an affected twin (not recorded which).

V and J are TRBV28 and TRBJ1-2; TCRdb indicates TRBD1, and absent DNA this call remains unverified. The CDR3 has 14 amino acids. Per germline, CDR1 MDHEN and CDR2 SYDVKM. The CDR3 protein is CASRTDSPNYGYTF.

The rearrangement links TRBV9 to TRBJ2-2. This CDR3 is built from 14 residues. CDR1 and CDR2 from the germline V gene are SGDLS and YYNGEE. The CDR3 reads CASSVGSGTGELFF.

CDR3 sequence reads: CSVEGAPESYNEQFF. The V call is TRBV29-1, the J call TRBJ2-1; TCRdb's D gene call, TRBD2, goes unchecked for lack of DNA. Germline V gives CDR1 SQVTM, CDR2 ANQGSEA. The CDR3 is 15 residues long.

The V gene is TRBV4-1, the J gene TRBJ2-1. Germline V lookup: CDR1 MGHRA, CDR2 YSYEKL. The length of the CDR3 is 13 residues. The chain's CDR3 is CASSSRNSGEQFF.

The chain carries TRBV5-1 and TRBJ2-6; there is no DNA to check the TCRdb D call of TRBD1. The germline V gene has CDR1 SGHRS and CDR2 YFSETQ. This CDR3 spans 19 amino acids. This chain's CDR3 is CASSNPAQGRQSGANVLTF.

The chain couples TRBV7-2 to TRBJ2-7; TCRdb's D call of TRBD2 is untestable without DNA. The V gene's germline CDR1 is SGHTA and CDR2 FQGNSA. The CDR3 is made up of 15 amino acids. The CDR3 spells CASSLGAGGPYEQYF.

V usage is TRBV20-1 and J usage is TRBJ2-3; without DNA, the TCRdb call of TRBD1 cannot be checked. Germline CDR1 reads DFQATT; CDR2 reads SNEGSKA (reference sequence). The CDR3 has 13 amino acids. The CDR3 sequence: CGLSRVATDTQYF.

The V gene is TRBV12-3 or TRBV12-4, the J gene TRBJ1-1; TCRdb's assignment of TRBD1 cannot be checked, as there is no DNA. This CDR3 contains 17 residues. This chain's CDR3 is CASSFPRGGGGDTEAFF.

This CDR3 reads CASREQGAYYEQYF. This chain connects TRBV28 to TRBJ2-7; the TRBD1 assignment by TCRdb is unverifiable without DNA. Germline CDR1 and CDR2: MDHEN and SYDVKM. The CDR3 contains 14 residues. Variable domain in full (rest from reference TRBV28 and TRBJ2-7): DVKVTQSSRYLVKRTGEKVFLECVQDMDHENMFWYRQDPGLGLRLIYFSYDVKMKEKGDIPEGYSVSREKKERFSLILESASTNQTSMYLCASREQGAYYEQYFGPGTRLTVT.

The chain recombines TRBV12-3 or TRBV12-4 with TRBJ2-7. The CDR3 is 13 residues long. The CDR3 spells CASSLTDVDEQYF.

The chain carries TRBV29-1 and TRBJ2-3; TCRdb returns TRBD1, unconfirmable since there is no DNA. Per the germline V gene, CDR1 is SQVTM and CDR2 is ANQGSEA. This CDR3 comprises 13 residues. CDR3 sequence reads: CSVPGSKEDTQYF.

The V call is TRBV7-8, the J call TRBJ2-3; the D call of TRBD2 rests on TCRdb alone, since no DNA is present to check it. Germline V lookup: CDR1 SGHVS, CDR2 FQNEAQ. The CDR3 loop spans 16 amino acids. This CDR3 reads CASSLMASGGLDTQYF.

J is TRBJ1-1 and V is TRBV4-3; the TCRdb call, TRBD1, lacks DNA for checking. The CDR3 has 14 residues. CDR1 and CDR2 from the germline V gene are LGHNA and YSLEER. This CDR3 reads CASSQGRWDTEAFF.

The chain combines TRBV7-2 with TRBJ1-3. The CDR3 covers 14 residues. Germline CDR1 reads SGHTA; CDR2 reads FQGNSA. The chain's CDR3 is CASSPGGPGNTIYF.

The chain recombines TRBV5-6 with TRBJ2-1; TCRdb reports TRBD1, a call that lacks DNA to check it against. CDR1 SGHDT and CDR2 YYEEEE come from the germline V gene. This CDR3 is built from 16 residues. CDR3 amino acids: CASSLGQGLFYNEQFF.

The rearrangement links TRBV20-1 to TRBJ2-5; TCRdb selects TRBD1, and the lack of DNA leaves this call unchecked. The CDR3 runs to 13 residues. The V gene's germline CDR1 is DFQATT and CDR2 SNEGSKA (reference sequence). The CDR3 loop is CSAKGQDLGTQYF.

This chain links TRBV12-3 or TRBV12-4 with TRBJ2-7; TCRdb lists TRBD1, though no DNA is available to test this call. The CDR3 is made up of 17 amino acids. The CDR3 spells CASGFNRGSRSPYEQYF.

This chain uses TRBV7-8 with TRBJ2-1. This CDR3 is built from 16 residues. Looked up from germline, CDR1 is SGHVS and CDR2 is FQNEAQ. The CDR3 protein is CASSLRVRSSGNEQFF.

This chain links TRBV19 with TRBJ2-1; without DNA, the TCRdb call of TRBD2 cannot be checked. The CDR3 is 14 amino acids. Germline CDR1 LNHDA, CDR2 SQIVND (reference sequence). The CDR3 sequence is CASSIVGGRNEQFF.

The genes are TRBV20-1 and TRBJ2-3; TCRdb selects TRBD2, and the lack of DNA leaves this call unchecked. This CDR3 is 16 amino acids long. Germline CDR1 and CDR2: DFQATT and SNEGSKA (reference sequence). The CDR3 loop is CSARDSGRPTTDTQYF.

This chain links TRBV27 with TRBJ2-5. This CDR3 has 16 residues. CDR1 MNHEY and CDR2 SMNVEV come from the germline V gene (reference sequence). The CDR3 is CASSTQAGRSQETQYF.

The chain uses TRBV19 and TRBJ2-3. Germline V lookup: CDR1 LNHDA, CDR2 SQIVND (reference sequence). CDR3 size: 15 residues. CDR3 residues: CASSGEGDYTDTQYF.